This TCR beta chain was retrieved from a study of sequential checkpoint blockade in melanoma. The treatment here: randomized to nivolumab then ipilimumab (arm A) or the reverse (arm B). Germline CDR1 reads PRHDT; CDR2 reads FYEKMQ (reference sequence). Trimming took 5 bases from V and 4 from J, leaving 11 bases between them. There are 13 residues in the CDR3. Profiling relied on immunoSEQ multiplex PCR, and the TCRdb table lists in-frame clones only, not all of them. The repertoire holds approximately 22,000 clones, about two thirds seen once, with about 19% in the top ten. This sequence joins TRBV13 and TRBJ1-1; no firm D call. The clonotype comes from a human donor with melanoma. The sample consisted of CD8+ T cells sorted from blood (inferred from file names), taken from a patient given nivolumab and ipilimumab in sequence. CDR3 loop: CASSANSFTEAFF. The CDR3 DNA reads as TGTGCCAGCAGCGCCAACAGCTTCACTGAAGCTTTCTTT.